This T cell receptor beta chain was sequenced during a study of monozygotic twins with inflammatory bowel disease. Overall study findings and caveats: Twin pairs that were concordant did not differ from discordant pairs in repertoire similarity, possibly from limited power. Among IBD patients, fewer clonotypes were shared with others than among healthy twins, especially with disease activity.

Notes on this clonotype: Its specificity is unknown.

Incorporation of UMIs carrying a 6-nucleotide sample barcode was performed by template switching. After re-calling the 5' RACE reads, TCRdb lists one entry per CDR3 protein, DNA absent. The sample yields about 380,000 distinct CDR3 sequences, of which the top ten take up approximately 2.8%. Blood samples, whole and unsorted for T cells, yielded the isolated total RNA. The CDR3 has 14 residues. The germline gives CDR1 KGHSH, CDR2 LQKENI. The material sequenced was blood. The chain couples TRBV18 to TRBJ1-3; TCRdb calls TRBD1, which cannot be checked without DNA. This receptor was identified in a human donor with ulcerative colitis or Crohn's disease, or a healthy co-twin of an affected twin (not recorded which). The CDR3 region is CASSPGGTGNTIYF.